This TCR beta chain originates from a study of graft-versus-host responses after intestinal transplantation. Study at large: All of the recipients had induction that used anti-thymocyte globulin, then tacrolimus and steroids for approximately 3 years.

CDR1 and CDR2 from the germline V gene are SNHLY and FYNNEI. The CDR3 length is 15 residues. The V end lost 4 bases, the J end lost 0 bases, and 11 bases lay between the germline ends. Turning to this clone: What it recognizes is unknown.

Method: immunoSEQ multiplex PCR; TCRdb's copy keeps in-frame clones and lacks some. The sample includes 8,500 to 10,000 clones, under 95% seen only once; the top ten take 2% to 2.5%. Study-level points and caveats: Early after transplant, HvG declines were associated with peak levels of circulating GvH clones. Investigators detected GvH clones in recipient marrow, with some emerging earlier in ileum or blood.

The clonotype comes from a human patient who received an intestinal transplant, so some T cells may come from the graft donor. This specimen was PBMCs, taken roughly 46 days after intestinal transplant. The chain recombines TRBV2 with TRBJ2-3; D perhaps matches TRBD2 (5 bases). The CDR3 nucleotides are TGTGCCAGCAGTGCGAGCGGATATAGCACAGATACGCAGTATTTT. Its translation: CASSASGYSTDTQYF.